This is a list of T cell receptor beta chains from one sample in a study of blood T cell repertoires in COVID-19. Sequenced by immunoSEQ multiplex PCR; TCRdb stores in-frame clones only, minus some. The sample contains 150,000 to 200,000 clones, about 85% of which appear only once. The material sequenced was PBMCs or T cells enriched from blood (not recorded which). The receptors shown here come from a man aged 40-49 years who had recovered from COVID-19. Both conserved end residues are part of each CDR3. D genes are given only for firm matches. Some rows mark clone size as missing; the rest say once, few, many or name a class of expanded clone.

TRBV7-9,TRBD1,TRBJ2-5,-,TGTGCCAGCAGCTTACCGACTGTTCGGACAGGATGGGAGACCCAGTACTTC,CASSLPTVRTGWETQYF
TRBV19,TRBD1,TRBJ1-4,-,TGTGCCAGTAGTATGGACAGGGTTTGGACTAATGAAAAACTGTTTTTT,CASSMDRVWTNEKLFF
TRBV27,TRBD1,TRBJ1-1,-,TGTGCCAGCAGTCCCACAGGGGGGGTGGATGGAGGCACTGAAGCTTTCTTT,CASSPTGGVDGGTEAFF
TRBV2,-,TRBJ2-7,-,TGTGCCAGCGCGGAGAACTCCTACGAGCAGTACTTC,CASAENSYEQYF
TRBV6-4,TRBD2,TRBJ2-6,few,TGTGCCAGCAGTGAGCGGGGGGGCTCTGGGGCCAACGTCCTGACTTTC,CASSERGGSGANVLTF
TRBV4-2,TRBD2,TRBJ2-1,-,TGTGCCAGCAGCCAAGGGGGGTACGGAGCGGGAGCCTACAATGAGCAGTTCTTC,CASSQGGYGAGAYNEQFF
TRBV5-4,TRBD2,TRBJ2-7,-,TGTGCCAGCAGCTTGGACAGCGGGAGGGAGCAGTACTTC,CASSLDSGREQYF
TRBV28,-,TRBJ1-2,-,TGTGCCAGCAGGGGGTGGGGCGCCAGCTATGGCTACACCTTC,CASRGWGASYGYTF
TRBV7-9,-,TRBJ2-7,-,TGTGCCAGCACCAAGGACAGTGGGGCCTACGAGCAGTACTTC,CASTKDSGAYEQYF
TRBV7-9,-,TRBJ1-2,-,TGTGCCAGCAGCGAGGGAGGTGGCTACACCTTC,CASSEGGGYTF
TRBV11-2,-,TRBJ1-3,-,TGTGCCAGCAGCTTAGGAGGGGGAGGAAACACCATATATTTT,CASSLGGGGNTIYF
TRBV4-1,-,TRBJ1-4,-,TGCGCCAGCAGTGCCAGGGGTGGTAATGAAAAACTGTTTTTT,CASSARGGNEKLFF
TRBV6-4,TRBD2,TRBJ2-3,many,TGTGCCAGCAGTGACGCTAGCGGGAGGGGGCCAGATACGCAGTATTTT,CASSDASGRGPDTQYF
TRBV19,TRBD2,TRBJ2-7,few,TGTGCCAGTAGTGGAGGAGTCAGGACTAGCGGCAAGTACGAGCAGTACTTC,CASSGGVRTSGKYEQYF
TRBV6-5,-,TRBJ1-1,-,TGTGCCAGCAGTTACTCGAGGGCAGCCTCTGAAGCTTTCTTT,CASSYSRAASEAFF
TRBV7-2,-,TRBJ2-3,-,TGTGCCAGCAGACCGGACAGTTACCCCACAGATACGCAGTATTTT,CASRPDSYPTDTQYF
TRBV29-1,-,TRBJ2-2,-,TGCAGCGTTAGAGACTTGACAGCGACCGGGGAGCTGTTTTTT,CSVRDLTATGELFF
TRBV28,TRBD1,TRBJ2-7,-,TGTGCCAGCAGTTTATATCCCTGGGACAGGCTCTACGAGCAGTACTTC,CASSLYPWDRLYEQYF
TRBV9,TRBD2,TRBJ2-3,once,TGTGCCAGCAGCGTATCCTCTAGCGGGAGCACAGATACGCAGTATTTT,CASSVSSSGSTDTQYF
TRBV7-3,-,TRBJ2-3,-,TGTGCCAGCAGTCCTACCGGACACCACACAGATACGCAGTATTTT,CASSPTGHHTDTQYF
TRBV5-1,TRBD2,TRBJ2-1,-,TGCGCCAGCAGCCCGAGGACTAGAAAAGGGAATGAGCAGTTCTTC,CASSPRTRKGNEQFF
TRBV16,TRBD1,TRBJ1-2,-,TGTGCCAGCAGCCAACGCGGACAGGGCCGCTATGGCTACACCTTC,CASSQRGQGRYGYTF
TRBV4-2,-,TRBJ2-7,-,TGTGCCAGCAGCCAATCCGCGGGGCCGTACGAGCAGTACTTC,CASSQSAGPYEQYF
TRBV30,-,TRBJ2-2,-,TGTGCCTGGAAAGGGAGTAACACCGGGGAGCTGTTTTTT,CAWKGSNTGELFF
TRBV12-3/TRBV12-4,-,TRBJ1-2,-,TGTGCCAGCACCCGGTCGGTGGACTATGGCTACACCTTC,CASTRSVDYGYTF
TRBV18,-,TRBJ1-6,-,TGTGCCAGCTCACCACGGGACTATTCACCCCTCCACTTT,CASSPRDYSPLHF
TRBV12-3/TRBV12-4,TRBD2,TRBJ2-7,-,TGTGCCAGCAGCCTTCTGGGAGGGATCGAGCAGTACTTC,CASSLLGGIEQYF
TRBV19,TRBD2,TRBJ2-2,few,TGTGCCAGTAGCGGGAGGGGCACCGGGGAGCTGTTTTTT,CASSGRGTGELFF
TRBV2,TRBD2,TRBJ2-7,once,TGTGCCAGCAGTGAACCCGGGACTAGGGGGGCTGAGCAGTACTTC,CASSEPGTRGAEQYF
TRBV28,-,TRBJ1-5,-,TGTGCCAGCAGTGTACCACAGGTTCACCAGCCCCAGCATTTT,CASSVPQVHQPQHF
TRBV5-1,-,TRBJ2-7,-,TGCGCCAGCAGCTTGGTTGTTGGGAGCGAGCAGTACTTC,CASSLVVGSEQYF
TRBV28,-,TRBJ1-6,-,TGTGCCAGCAGTTCCGGGACTCGGGGCCTGAATTCACCCCTCCACTTT,CASSSGTRGLNSPLHF
TRBV10-3,-,TRBJ1-4,-,TGTGCCATCAGCGGCGGGAAGGAAGCTAATGAAAAACTGTTTTTT,CAISGGKEANEKLFF
TRBV7-9,-,TRBJ1-4,-,TGTGCCAGCAGCTTCCCCCCCCGGGGGGATCCTCCTCCTAATGAAAAACTGTTTTTT,CASSFPPRGDPPPNEKLFF
TRBV2,TRBD2,TRBJ2-5,-,TGTGCCAGCAGGGGAAAAGCGGGAGGGCCGGAGACCCAGTACTTC,CASRGKAGGPETQYF
TRBV2,-,TRBJ2-3,-,TGTGCCAGCAGTGAAAACGGGGTCGGGGGTTCAGATACGCAGTATTTT,CASSENGVGGSDTQYF
TRBV30,TRBD1,TRBJ1-6,-,TGTGCCTGGACCTTCGGGACAGGGGATAATTCACCCCTCCACTTT,CAWTFGTGDNSPLHF
TRBV6-5,-,TRBJ2-5,-,TGTGCCAGCAGAGCCGGTTCAGGCCTAGAGACCCAGTACTTC,CASRAGSGLETQYF
TRBV6-5,-,TRBJ2-5,once,TGTGCCAGCAGTTACTGGGGCGGGGAAGAGACCCAGTACTTC,CASSYWGGEETQYF
TRBV6-5,-,TRBJ2-7,-,TGTGCCAGCAGCCCAACAGGGAGCTACTCCTACGAGCAGTACTTC,CASSPTGSYSYEQYF
TRBV2,-,TRBJ1-5,few,TGTGCCAGCAGTGACAGGTTCAATCAGCCCCAGCATTTT,CASSDRFNQPQHF
TRBV19,TRBD1,TRBJ1-4,-,TGTGCCAGTAGTATAAGGGGGCCCACCGAAAAACTGTTTTTT,CASSIRGPTEKLFF
TRBV5-1,TRBD1,TRBJ1-1,-,TGCGCCAGCAGCACCGGGACAGCGAACACTGAAGCTTTCTTT,CASSTGTANTEAFF
TRBV11-2,TRBD2,TRBJ2-7,-,TGTGCCAGCAGCTTAGAAAATCTAGCGGGGGCCCCCTACGAGCAGTACTTC,CASSLENLAGAPYEQYF
TRBV2,-,TRBJ2-2,-,TGTGCCAGCAGTGCGCGGGGGAACACCGGGGAGCTGTTTTTT,CASSARGNTGELFF
TRBV7-9,-,TRBJ1-2,once,TGTGCCAGCAGCTTAGATACGAGCAATGGCTACACCTTC,CASSLDTSNGYTF
TRBV25-1,TRBD1,TRBJ2-1,-,TGTGCCACCCCATTAGGGGGCGGGAATGAGCAGTTCTTC,CATPLGGGNEQFF
TRBV19,TRBD1,TRBJ2-3,-,TGTGCCAGTAGTATAGGGAACCCAGGGGGCGACGATACGCAGTATTTT,CASSIGNPGGDDTQYF
TRBV5-1,TRBD1,TRBJ2-2,-,TGCGCCAGCAGCTTGGCAGGGACAGTTGCCACCGGGGAGCTGTTTTTT,CASSLAGTVATGELFF
TRBV30,TRBD1,TRBJ2-3,-,TGTGCCTGGAGTGTAGAGCCGGGACAGGGGGTCTCGAGGGCGCAGTATTTT,CAWSVEPGQGVSRAQYF
TRBV3-1/TRBV3-2,-,TRBJ1-1,few,TGTGCCAGCAGCCAAGAAATCCGGGACACTGAAGCTTTCTTT,CASSQEIRDTEAFF
TRBV29-1,-,TRBJ2-3,few,TGCAGCGCCCCCGGGACAAACACAGATACGCAGTATTTT,CSAPGTNTDTQYF
TRBV28,TRBD1,TRBJ2-4,-,TGTGCCAGCAGCGAGACAGGGCTAGCCAAAAACATTCAGTACTTC,CASSETGLAKNIQYF
TRBV5-1,TRBD1,TRBJ1-1,once,TGCGCCAGCGGGCCGGGACAGCAGAACACTGAAGCTTTCTTT,CASGPGQQNTEAFF
TRBV5-1,TRBD2,TRBJ2-7,-,TGCGCCAGCAGCCTGGGGAGGGGCGGGCTCTACGAGCAGTACTTC,CASSLGRGGLYEQYF